This T cell receptor beta chain is from a study of cytomegalovirus exposure and HLA in healthy donors. Study details: A prior analysis found about 120 million unique TCR beta sequences from some 190 million T cells. Within an early data release were about 90 million unique TCRs drawn from HLA-typed donors. Out of 350 to 400 genotyped donors, roughly 78% belonged to the Caucasian-associated ancestry cluster.

This clone was counted between two and nine times. What it binds is unknown. The CDR3 is 15 residues long. Germline-derived CDR1 and CDR2 are MNHNS and SASEGT. Trimming stripped 3 bases from V and 5 bases from J, with 13 bases between. Study observations and caveats: Association with HLA alleles at 0.05 false discovery rate was found for approximately 18,000 TCR beta sequences in a later analysis.

Use of 60 Vbeta and 13 Jbeta primers characterized the PCR. The assay was immunoSEQ multiplex PCR, and TCRdb's table has in-frame clones only and misses some. Altogether about 160,000 clones are present, approximately 80% being singletons, with the ten largest covering about 4.5%. The rearrangement links TRBV6-1 to TRBJ1-4; tentatively, D is TRBD1 (5 bases). The TCR was taken from a middle-aged man in good health and CMV-seronegative. The sample taken for sequencing was PBMCs. CDR3 sequence (DNA): TGTGCCAGCAGTGATATTTGGGGGGGAAATGAAAAACTGTTTTTT. Translated, it gives CASSDIWGGNEKLFF.